This T cell receptor beta chain was captured by sequencing in a study of breast tumors, draining lymph nodes, adjacent tissues (dated by TCRdb to 2016 to 2017). Context from the whole study: Breast cancer patients provided tumor, adjacent nontumor tissue and axillary lymph nodes, and the study compared the TCR beta repertoires across these three sources. In human breast cancer, the study set out to evaluate how tumor, surrounding tissue and draining lymph node repertoires relate to one another and whether T cells may move between these sites.

The adjacent samples were made up of nontumor breast tissue around the tumor. The instrument given in TCRdb is Illumina HiSeq 2000. Multiplex PCR amplification was used to generate the TCR beta chain libraries. The amplified TCR beta chain products were analyzed by high-throughput sequencing. The raw public data were reprocessed by TCRdb itself: fastp quality trimming at Q25, MiXCR clonotype calling, in-frame beta chains only. Each entry merges the rows of one CDR3 protein and shows their most common DNA and genes. The sample table lists roughly 15,000 distinct CDR3 sequences, under 60% of them with a count of one. The ten largest make up roughly 17% of the sample. Via the germline V gene, CDR1 is SGHNT and CDR2 YENEEA. The CDR3 sequence holds 14 residues, the cysteine and phenylalanine included. The DNA shown is the 42-base CDR3, in frame from base 1. V drops 1 base and J drops 8 bases, leaving 15 bases in between.

This clonotype was observed many times. Its antigen is not yet known. Base qualities are not provided; no much larger clone lies one nucleotide away. Results the study describes overall, beyond this receptor: Tumor and nontumor tissue repertoires were significantly more similar in luminal-like than in basal-like breast cancer. Tumor T-cell repertoires showed less diversity than lymph node repertoires and more diversity than nontumor tissue repertoires, and tumor T-cell repertoires showed preferential V and J gene usage. Rather than being directly demonstrated, the conclusion that tumor T cells originate in lymph nodes was presented as consistent with a hypothesis. The data were considered consistent with the idea that most tumor T cells come from the lymph node and then expand in tumor tissue.

The sequence links TRBV11-3 to TRBJ2-7; a tentative D match to TRBD2 spans 6 bases. The source is a female donor with breast cancer. Some clones in this sample may be carry-over from other donors' samples. The sequenced sample consisted of tumor-adjacent breast tissue. The CDR3 loop reads CASSLGRSSEKQYF. The bases read TGTGCCAGCAGCTTAGGTAGGTCTAGCGAGAAGCAGTACTTC.